These 17 T cell receptor beta chains came from one sample sequenced in a study of T cell responses to AZD1222 COVID-19 vaccine. Using immunoSEQ multiplex PCR, the repertoire was profiled, and TCRdb retains in-frame clones only, with some absent. The sample includes 110,000 to 150,000 clones, roughly nine tenths seen only once; the top ten take around 1.5%. Specimen: peripheral blood, collected on day 0 of AZD1222 vaccination. These receptors were taken from an adult in good health.

This clone was observed a few times. V gene TRBV6-1 combines with J gene TRBJ1-1, with D maybe TRBD1 (5 bases). Deletions cut 4 bases from V and 10 bases from J, with 28 bases between. The CDR3 spans 17 residues. Germline CDR1 is MNHNS and CDR2 is SASEGT. Here the CDR3 DNA reads TGTGCCAGCAGTGTCAACACCGGGACCCTGGGGAGGGTCGGAGCTTTCTTT. Protein: CASSVNTGTLGRVGAFF.

The rearrangement uses TRBV27 and TRBJ2-7; 8 positions match TRBD1. J was trimmed by 2 bases and V by 0 bases; bases with no gene match: 6. The CDR3 loop spans 16 amino acids. The germline gives CDR1 MNHEY, CDR2 SMNVEV (reference sequence). The CDR3 DNA reads as TGTGCCAGCAGTTTATCGATTGACAGGGGTACCTACGAGCAGTACTTC. This gives the protein CASSLSIDRGTYEQYF.

The CDR3, as DNA: TGTGCCTGGACCCGCGGTAGGGGTTGGACTAATGAAAAACTGTTTTTT. It is translated as CAWTRGRGWTNEKLFF. The chain is built from TRBV30 and TRBJ1-4, with D tentatively TRBD1 (5 bases). Germline V gene lookup returns CDR1 GTSNPN and CDR2 SVGIG (reference sequence). There are 16 residues in the CDR3. Trimming removed 4 bases at V and 2 bases at J, with 17 bases between.

The chain carries TRBV6-5 and TRBJ2-6; the D is unclear. The CDR3 is made up of 15 amino acids. V shed 9 bases and J shed 0 bases, with 12 bases lying between them. CDR1 is MNHEY, CDR2 SVGAGI, per germline. DNA for the CDR3: TGTGCCAGTCCTCAAGACCGCTCTGGGGCCAACGTCCTGACTTTC. Translated: CASPQDRSGANVLTF.

V and J are TRBV5-4 and TRBJ2-2; TRBD2 aligns across 13 bases. This CDR3 is built from 16 residues. Germline-derived CDR1 and CDR2 are SGHNT and YYREEE (reference sequence). After removal of 4 bases from V and 4 bases from J, the junction contained 4 bases not matched to a gene. CDR3 region: CASSRTSGSITGELFF. CDR3 bases: TGTGCCAGCAGCCGGACTAGCGGGAGTATCACCGGGGAGCTGTTTTTT.

The chain has TRBV7-9 and TRBJ2-1, with TRBD1 identical over 10 bases. V was pared by 4 bases and J by 2 bases, with 5 bases of the junction left unmatched. Germline CDR1 is SEHNR and CDR2 is FQNEAQ (reference sequence). This CDR3 spans 16 amino acids. Here the CDR3 reads CASSSRQGATYNEQFF. The CDR3 DNA follows: TGTGCCAGCAGCTCGCGACAGGGGGCAACCTACAATGAGCAGTTCTTC.

Turning to this clone: The sample holds other DNA sequences that translate to the same CDR3. The rearrangement uses TRBV6-2 or TRBV6-3 and TRBJ2-2, with a tentative D call TRBD2 (6 bases). The V end was cut by 5 bases, the J end by 1 base, with 11 bases between. The CDR3 covers 15 residues. Germline CDR1 MNHEY, CDR2 SVGEGT. CDR3 residues: CASSKGGMNTGELFF. In nucleotides, the CDR3 is TGTGCCAGCAGTAAGGGCGGGATGAACACCGGGGAGCTGTTTTTT.

V and J are TRBV3-1 (or the pseudogene TRBV3-2) and TRBJ1-1; the D is unclear. Looked up from germline, CDR1 is LGHDT and CDR2 is YNNKEL (reference sequence). The V and J ends lost 0 bases and 4 bases respectively, with 12 bases between them. The CDR3 sequence is 15 residues long. This CDR3 is CASSQEPPARTEAFF. CDR3 nucleotide sequence: TGTGCCAGCAGCCAAGAGCCCCCGGCCCGCACTGAAGCTTTCTTT.

CDR3 amino acids: CASSLESGRVAKNIQYF. The DNA for the CDR3 is TGTGCCAGCAGCTTGGAATCGGGGCGGGTGGCCAAAAACATTCAGTACTTC. This rearrangement joins TRBV5-4 to TRBJ2-4, with D perhaps matching TRBD1 or TRBD2 (5 bases each). CDR1 SGHNT and CDR2 YYREEE come from the germline V gene (reference sequence). V was trimmed by 0 bases and J by 1 base, leaving 14 bases between them. The CDR3 has 17 amino acids.

In the case of this clone: Other nucleotide sequences from this sample produce the same CDR3. The chain carries TRBV18 and TRBJ1-2; D perhaps matches TRBD1 (6 bases). Germline CDR1 KGHSH, CDR2 LQKENI. Trimming pared 1 base from V and 0 bases from J, leaving 6 bases between. CDR3 size: 14 residues. CDR3 DNA sequence: TGTGCCAGCTCACCACAGGGGGCTAACTATGGCTACACCTTC. This encodes CASSPQGANYGYTF.

This chain uses TRBV18 with TRBJ2-7; 7 nucleotides align to TRBD1. The germline CDR1 and CDR2 sequences are KGHSH and LQKENI. This CDR3 is built from 14 residues. Germline trimming cut 4 bases from V and 7 bases from J; bases unmatched to any gene: 10. The CDR3 here is CASSLRSGGWEQYF. CDR3 sequence (DNA): TGTGCCAGCTCACTCCGGTCAGGGGGTTGGGAGCAGTACTTC. Full variable domain (remainder filled in from reference TRBV18 and TRBJ2-7): NAGVMQNPRHLVRRRGQEARLRCSPMKGHSHVYWYRQLPEEGLKFMVYLQKENIIDESGMPKERFSAEFPKEGPSILRIQQVVRGDSAAYFCASSLRSGGWEQYFGPGTRLTVT.

The J gene is TRBJ1-4, the V gene TRBV6-4, with a weak D call TRBD1 (6 bases). V was shortened by 2 bases and J by 7 bases, with 14 bases between the two germline ends. Germline loops: CDR1 MRHNA, CDR2 SNTAGT. The CDR3 contains 15 residues. This CDR3 is CASSDATGRFEKLFF. CDR3 nucleotide sequence: TGTGCCAGCAGTGACGCAACAGGGCGTTTTGAAAAACTGTTTTTT.

V and J are TRBV3-1 (or the pseudogene TRBV3-2) and TRBJ1-6; D is unresolved. Germline V gene lookup returns CDR1 LGHDT and CDR2 YNNKEL (reference sequence). Trimming removed 4 bases from V and 7 bases from J, with 8 bases in between. CDR3 length: 13 residues. CDR3 sequence (DNA): TGTGCCAGCAGCCGAGTCAGGAATTCACCCCTCCACTTT. Translating it yields CASSRVRNSPLHF.

This clone was detected only once. V usage is TRBV3-1 (or the pseudogene TRBV3-2) and J usage is TRBJ1-2, with a tentative D call TRBD1 (6 bases). In germline, CDR1 is LGHDT, CDR2 YNNKEL (reference sequence). Deletions cut 4 bases from V and 5 bases from J, with 8 bases between. The CDR3 loop spans 12 amino acids. In DNA form, the CDR3 reads TGTGCCAGCAGCCCCACAGGGTATGGCTACACCTTC. This gives the protein CASSPTGYGYTF.

J is TRBJ2-1 and V is TRBV30; a possible D gene is TRBD2 (6 bases). The CDR3 contains 12 residues. Germline loops: CDR1 GTSNPN, CDR2 SVGIG (reference sequence). The V end was cut by 5 bases, the J end by 1 base, with 6 bases between. The CDR3 region has the DNA TGTGCCTGGGGGGGGTCCTACAATGAGCAGTTCTTC. Translated, it gives CAWGGSYNEQFF.

The chain carries TRBV6-5 and TRBJ1-3; possible D gene TRBD1, 6 bases. CDR3 length: 14 residues. The V and J ends lost 7 bases and 4 bases respectively, with 14 bases between them. Germline CDR1 and CDR2: MNHEY and SVGAGI. This chain's CDR3 is CASTRQAGGNTIYF. CDR3 nucleotides: TGTGCCAGCACCAGACAGGCGGGCGGAAACACCATATATTTT.

The V and J genes are TRBV19 and TRBJ2-5; 15 positions match TRBD2. The CDR3 totals 16 residues. Germline V gene data show CDR1 as LNHDA and CDR2 as SQIVND (reference sequence). V trimming: 3 bases; J trimming: 5 bases; junction bases outside the gene matches: 4. CDR3 region: CASSIRTSGRAETQYF. CDR3 nucleotides: TGTGCCAGTAGTATCAGGACTAGCGGGAGGGCTGAGACCCAGTACTTC.